A single TCR beta chain is shown here with its context. At one end, the junction sequence differs from germline, possibly due to a read error. There are 15 residues in the CDR3. CDR1 and CDR2 (germline): LNHNV, YYDKDF (reference sequence). The entry originates in a study of blood T cell repertoires in COVID-19. The overall study: The United States, Italy and Spain provided the acute and convalescent COVID-19 samples. The cDNA or gDNA used as material had been derived from T cells, B-cell-depleted T cells, or PBMCs.

In the authors' methods: Reference gene primer amplification gave estimated nucleated cell counts. Measured with immunoSEQ multiplex PCR; TCRdb has only the in-frame clones, and not every one. That table supplies the V and J calls and clone size; D and trimming were determined from the DNA. The table has roughly 220,000 clones, 70% to 85% seen once. The clonotype was recovered from a woman aged 40 to 50 who had recovered from COVID-19. Sequencing was carried out using peripheral blood. The J gene is TRBJ2-7, the V gene TRBV15; tentative D call: TRBD1 (5 bases). CDR3 in DNA: TGTGCCACCAGCAGTAACAGGAATCCCTCCAACGAGCAGTACTTC. The encoded protein is CATSSNRNPSNEQYF.